Listed here are 24 T cell receptor beta chains from one sample, sequenced in a study of blood T cell repertoires in COVID-19. Method: immunoSEQ multiplex PCR; TCRdb's copy keeps in-frame clones and lacks some. The data show about 310,000 clones, more than 75% seen once. Sequenced material: peripheral blood. The source of these receptors is a man in his forties or fifties with active or convalescent COVID-19.

The rearrangement links TRBV12-3 or TRBV12-4 to TRBJ1-4; 7 bases match TRBD1. The CDR3 has 13 amino acids. V dropped 6 bases and J dropped 8; count of bases not matched to a gene: 6. CDR3 sequence: CASSPDRDEKLFF. CDR3 DNA: TGTGCCAGCAGCCCCGACAGGGACGAAAAACTGTTTTTT.

This clone was detected only a few times. This chain uses TRBV5-1 with TRBJ1-4, with TRBD1 matching over 9 bases. Germline V CDR1 and CDR2: SGHRS, YFSETQ. The CDR3 is made up of 16 amino acids. Trimming cost V 1 base and J 10 bases; bases outside gene matches: 11. CDR3 nucleotides: TGCGCCAGCAGCTTGAACTCCGGGACAGGGTCTCGAAAACTGTTTTTT. It encodes CASSLNSGTGSRKLFF.

The chain joins TRBV5-6 to TRBJ1-1, with 8 bases aligning to TRBD1. The germline gives CDR1 SGHDT, CDR2 YYEEEE. CDR3 length: 15 residues. The V segment lost 4 bases and the J segment 4 bases; nucleotides outside the gene matches: 9. CDR3 coding DNA: TGTGCCAGCAGCCGCCGGACAGGGTATGGCACTGAAGCTTTCTTT. It yields the protein CASSRRTGYGTEAFF.

This clone was counted a single time. This rearrangement joins TRBV19 to TRBJ1-5, with 8 bases aligning to TRBD1. The V and J ends lost 3 bases and 0 bases, in that order; junction bases with no gene match: 4. The germline V gene encodes CDR1 LNHDA and CDR2 SQIVND (reference sequence). This CDR3 has 16 amino acids. CDR3 coding DNA: TGTGCCAGTAGTATGCGGACAGGGCTTAGCAATCAGCCCCAGCATTTT. This sequence encodes CASSMRTGLSNQPQHF.

The V and J genes are TRBV19 and TRBJ2-2, with TRBD1 identical over 8 bases. Germline V lookup: CDR1 LNHDA, CDR2 SQIVND (reference sequence). The V segment lost 7 bases and the J segment 2 bases; nucleotides outside the gene matches: 3. This CDR3 has 14 residues. The CDR3 DNA reads as TGTGCCAGTATAGGACAGGGCAACACCGGGGAGCTGTTTTTT. This sequence encodes CASIGQGNTGELFF.

This sequence joins TRBV20-1 and TRBJ1-1; 7 nucleotides align to TRBD1. CDR1 and CDR2 from the germline V gene are DFQATT and SNEGSKA (reference sequence). This CDR3 comprises 14 residues. With 3 bases clipped from V and 3 bases from J, the junction kept 7 bases outside the gene matches. CDR3 amino acids: CSASGTAAYTEAFF. The CDR3 coding sequence is TGCAGTGCTAGTGGGACAGCGGCTTACACTGAAGCTTTCTTT.

A few counts support this clone. This chain's CDR3 is CASRGSFLRVGETQYF. DNA for the CDR3: TGTGCCAGCAGAGGCTCCTTCCTCAGGGTAGGCGAGACCCAGTACTTC. V usage is TRBV6-6 and J usage is TRBJ2-5, with D maybe TRBD1 (5 bases). This CDR3 comprises 16 residues. Germline CDR1 is MNHNY and CDR2 is SVGAGI (reference sequence). With 6 bases removed from V and 5 bases from J, the gap between germline ends came to 22 bases.

This clone was found a few times. The chain couples TRBV6-2 or TRBV6-3 to TRBJ2-5; a weak D match, TRBD2 (6 bases). The CDR3 runs to 15 residues. CDR1 MNHEY and CDR2 SVGEGT come from the germline V gene. The ends were cut back, 2 bases at V and 9 bases at J, with 19 bases in the middle. The CDR3 spells CASSYRGLLLVAQYF. The CDR3 region has the DNA TGTGCCAGCAGTTACCGGGGACTCCTCCTTGTGGCCCAGTACTTC.

The table lists this clone with a count of one. V usage is TRBV2 and J usage is TRBJ2-3; 9 bases are shared with TRBD2. Germline V CDR1 and CDR2: SNHLY, FYNNEI. V was pared by 7 bases and J by 2 bases, with 1 base of the junction left unmatched. This CDR3 comprises 13 residues. The CDR3 region is CASKREATDTQYF. In DNA, the CDR3 is TGTGCCAGCAAGCGGGAGGCCACAGATACGCAGTATTTT.

The V and J genes are TRBV7-9 and TRBJ1-5; perhaps TRBD1 as D (5 bases). This CDR3 spans 12 amino acids. CDR1 and CDR2 (germline): SEHNR, FQNEAQ (reference sequence). V lost 5 bases and J 6 bases, leaving 8 bases between the germline ends. The CDR3 bases are TGTGCCAGCAGCAGGGGCGGTCAGCCCCAGCATTTT. Encoded protein: CASSRGGQPQHF.

The CDR3 loop is CASSQEGGTEAFF. DNA for the CDR3: TGCGCCAGCAGCCAAGAAGGGGGCACTGAAGCTTTCTTT. The J gene is TRBJ1-1, the V gene TRBV4-3; tentatively, D is TRBD1 (6 bases). V was trimmed by 0 bases and J by 4 bases, leaving 6 bases between them. In germline, CDR1 is LGHNA, CDR2 YSLEER. The length of the CDR3 is 13 residues.

J is TRBJ2-4 and V is TRBV6-1; 9 bases align to TRBD1. CDR1 and CDR2 (germline): MNHNS, SASEGT. The CDR3 spans 16 residues. The V gene end was trimmed by 3 bases and the J gene end by 6 bases; junction bases not matched to a gene: 9. DNA of the CDR3: TGTGCCAGCAGTGAGATCAACAGGGGGCCTGGAAACATTCAGTACTTC. This encodes CASSEINRGPGNIQYF.

This chain joins TRBV4-3 and TRBJ1-5; D not resolved. V lost 4 bases to trimming and J lost 2 bases, with 12 bases between them. This CDR3 is built from 15 residues. Per germline, CDR1 LGHNA and CDR2 YSLEER. The CDR3 reads CASSPVSGGNQPQHF. In DNA, the CDR3 is TGCGCCAGCAGCCCGGTAAGTGGTGGCAATCAGCCCCAGCATTTT.

CDR3 residues: CASQGLAGLNTGELFF. In DNA form, the CDR3 reads TGCGCCAGTCAAGGCCTAGCGGGGTTAAACACCGGGGAGCTGTTTTTT. The rearrangement uses TRBV5-1 and TRBJ2-2, with TRBD2 identical over 9 bases. Germline values: CDR1 SGHRS, CDR2 YFSETQ. CDR3 size: 16 residues. Trimming cost V 8 bases and J 2 bases; bases outside gene matches: 10.

V gene TRBV18 combines with J gene TRBJ1-5, with 7 nucleotides matching TRBD1. The CDR3 totals 13 residues. The germline V gene has CDR1 KGHSH and CDR2 LQKENI. V was clipped by 1 base and J by 6 bases; unmatched bases: 0. The CDR3 region is CASSPQGAQPQHF. CDR3 bases: TGTGCCAGCTCACCACAGGGGGCTCAGCCCCAGCATTTT.

The chain joins TRBV3-1 (or the pseudogene TRBV3-2) to TRBJ1-4; tentatively, D is TRBD1 (6 bases). There are 15 residues in the CDR3. The V end lost 4 bases, the J end lost 0 bases, and 9 bases lay between the germline ends. The germline V gene has CDR1 LGHDT and CDR2 YNNKEL (reference sequence). The CDR3 DNA sequence: TGTGCCAGCAGCCCCAGACAGGCAACTAATGAAAAACTGTTTTTT. Translating it yields CASSPRQATNEKLFF.

The V and J genes are TRBV14 and TRBJ2-1, with 8 bases matching TRBD1. V was pared by 0 bases and J by 3 bases, with 4 bases of the junction left unmatched. From germline, CDR1 is SGHDN and CDR2 FVKESK. CDR3 length equals 16 residues. The CDR3 DNA reads TGTGCCAGCAGCCAAGAGCAGGGGGCGGGCTACAATGAGCAGTTCTTC. Its translation: CASSQEQGAGYNEQFF. The full variable domain, its missing parts supplied by reference TRBV14 and TRBJ2-1, is EAGVTQFPSHSVIEKGQTVTLRCDPISGHDNLYWYRRVMGKEIKFLLHFVKESKQDESGMPNNRFLAERTGGTYSTLKVQPAELEDSGVYFCASSQEQGAGYNEQFFGPGTRLTVL.

The rearrangement joins TRBV5-1 to TRBJ2-5; TRBD1 agrees at 10 bases. Germline V lookup: CDR1 SGHRS, CDR2 YFSETQ. The CDR3 is 16 residues long. V shed 3 bases and J 5 bases; nucleotides not matched to a gene: 10. In nucleotides, the CDR3 is TGCGCCAGCAGCTCCACCCCGGGGACAGGGGTGGAGACCCAGTACTTC. Its protein is CASSSTPGTGVETQYF.

This rearrangement joins TRBV2 to TRBJ1-2; tentative D call: TRBD1 (5 bases). The CDR3 extends over 14 amino acids. CDR1 and CDR2 (germline): SNHLY, FYNNEI. V lost 2 bases and J 8 bases, leaving 15 bases between the germline ends. The CDR3 sequence is CASSEIPGGEGYTF. The CDR3 DNA follows: TGTGCCAGCAGTGAAATTCCGGGGGGTGAGGGCTACACCTTC.

This clone came up a few times. The chain recombines TRBV4-1 with TRBJ1-2; 7 bases agree with TRBD1. The trim removed 4 bases at V and 4 bases at J, leaving 9 bases unmatched. Germline V CDR1 and CDR2: MGHRA, YSYEKL. The CDR3 is made up of 15 amino acids. The CDR3 DNA reads as TGCGCCAGCAGCCCGAGACAGGGTGGAGGCTATGGCTACACCTTC. Translation gives CASSPRQGGGYGYTF.

The chain recombines TRBV6-5 with TRBJ2-4, with 8 nucleotides matching TRBD1. CDR1 and CDR2 from the germline V gene are MNHEY and SVGAGI. This CDR3 has 14 amino acids. The ends lost 5 bases at V and 8 bases at J; junction bases unmatched: 8. The CDR3: CASSPDRDMHIQYF. CDR3 nucleotides: TGTGCCAGCAGTCCGGACAGGGATATGCACATTCAGTACTTC.

The chain uses TRBV27 and TRBJ2-7, with 8 bases matching TRBD1. The CDR3 contains 14 residues. The V segment lost 8 bases and the J segment 2 bases; nucleotides outside the gene matches: 8. Germline loops: CDR1 MNHEY, CDR2 SMNVEV (reference sequence). The CDR3 coding sequence is TGTGCCAGCGGCCGGGACAGGACAACCTACGAGCAGTACTTC. Amino acids: CASGRDRTTYEQYF.

The gene calls are TRBV5-1 and TRBJ1-6; 7 bases line up with TRBD1. The CDR3 runs to 16 residues. V gave up 4 bases and J gave up 3 bases; unmatched junction bases: 7. Germline values: CDR1 SGHRS, CDR2 YFSETQ. CDR3 DNA sequence: TGCGCCAGCAGCCGGACAGGCGATGGCTATAATTCACCCCTCCACTTT. This encodes CASSRTGDGYNSPLHF.

This rearrangement joins TRBV28 to TRBJ2-1, with 10 nucleotides matching TRBD2. The CDR3 runs to 15 residues. Germline V gene lookup returns CDR1 MDHEN and CDR2 SYDVKM. J gave up 6 bases and V 2 bases, and 4 bases lay outside the gene matches. CDR3: CASSLASGSTNEQFF. The DNA for the CDR3 is TGTGCCAGCAGTTTAGCTAGCGGGAGTACCAATGAGCAGTTCTTC.